These 5 T cell receptor beta chains were sequenced from one sample in a study of T cells after yellow fever vaccination. TCRdb reanalysed the 5' RACE reads using MiXCR and keeps one entry per CDR3 protein. The sample lists about 320,000 distinct CDR3 sequences, roughly 10% occurring once. This specimen consisted of CD4+ T cells sorted from PBMCs, obtained 45 days after the yellow fever booster vaccination. These receptors were taken from a man between 18 and 35 years old who received the YFV17D yellow fever vaccine.

This clonotype appeared many times. The rearrangement uses TRBV4-2 and TRBJ2-1; TRBD1 or TRBD2 may be the D gene (6 bases each). V was cut by 4 bases and J by 6 bases, with 22 bases left in between. Per the germline V gene, CDR1 is LGHNA and CDR2 is YNFKEQ. The CDR3 loop spans 17 amino acids. In DNA, the CDR3 is TGTGCCAGCAGCCGTAGGAGTAGGGGGGAAGGTAGCAATGAGCAGTTCTTC. Translating it yields CASSRRSRGEGSNEQFF.

The chain carries TRBV3-1 and TRBJ1-2; D call uncertain. In germline, CDR1 is LGHDT, CDR2 YNNKEL (reference sequence). CDR3 length equals 16 residues. V was clipped by 0 bases and J by 1 base, with 12 bases between them. CDR3 nucleotides: TGTGCCAGCAGCCAAGAAGTGGCAGACTTTAACTATGGCTACACCTTC. It codes for CASSQEVADFNYGYTF.

This clonotype was seen a handful of times. The chain uses TRBV7-9 and TRBJ1-6; tentatively, D is TRBD1 (5 bases). Germline V lookup: CDR1 SEHNR, CDR2 FQNEAQ (reference sequence). Trimming cost V 6 bases and J 1 base, with 10 bases left between them. CDR3 size: 15 residues. The CDR3 region is CASRGGASYNSPLHF. In DNA, the CDR3 is TGTGCCAGCAGGGGAGGGGCTTCCTATAATTCACCCCTCCACTTT. Full variable domain (remainder filled in from reference TRBV7-9 and TRBJ1-6): DTGVSQNPRHKITKRGQNVTFRCDPISEHNRLYWYRQTLGQGPEFLTYFQNEAQLEKSRLLSDRFSAERPKGSFSTLEIQRTEQGDSAMYLCASRGGASYNSPLHFGNGTRLTVT.

This clonotype was found a few times. The chain couples TRBV20-1 to TRBJ1-1; D might be TRBD1 (6 bases). Germline values: CDR1 DFQATT, CDR2 SNEGSKA (reference sequence). The CDR3 spans 15 residues. Trimming took off 0 bases at V and 5 bases at J, with 16 bases between the two ends. CDR3 residues: CSAREVGQWGTEAFF. DNA of the CDR3: TGCAGTGCTAGAGAAGTCGGACAGTGGGGGACTGAAGCTTTCTTT.

This clonotype appeared a few times. The V gene is TRBV4-2, the J gene TRBJ1-2; D uncertain. The CDR3 covers 15 residues. Germline CDR1 LGHNA, CDR2 YNFKEQ. V gave up 5 bases and J gave up 4 bases, with 17 bases separating them. Written as DNA, the CDR3 is TGTGCCAGCAGCAAAAAAGGCGGCAGCTCCTATGGCTACACCTTC. It yields the protein CASSKKGGSSYGYTF.